This TCR beta chain was identified during a study of T cells in Graves' hyperthyroidism and ophthalmopathy. The CDR3 is made up of 13 amino acids. CDR1 SEHNR and CDR2 FQNEAQ come from the germline V gene (reference sequence). Trimming cost V 6 bases and J 7 bases; bases outside gene matches: 4. Exclusion of patients followed from uncontrolled infection, other autoimmune disease, pregnancy or lactation. Each diagnosis drew on symptoms, thyroxine, TRAb, thyroid ultrasound and orbital computed tomography findings. From RNA transcripts, TCR beta CDR3 regions were amplified. When the TCR CDR3 underwent first-round RT-PCR, the HTBI primer set was used. TCRdb passed the multiplex PCR reads through MiXCR, listing each CDR3 protein once. The sample shows about 570,000 distinct CDR3 sequences, roughly 46% of them seen only once. The study's findings and limits: Appearing also in blood were most of the thyroid clonotypes expanded above 0.001.

This clonotype was observed a handful of times. Its antigen is as yet unknown. This chain uses TRBV7-9 with TRBJ1-3; 9 bases align to TRBD1. This clonotype was sampled from an adult woman with Graves' disease, either hyperthyroidism or ophthalmopathy (not recorded which). The sequencing sample was made of peripheral blood or thyroid tissue (not recorded which). Written as DNA, the CDR3 is TGTGCCAGCAGTCCTGACAGGGGGAACACCATATATTTT. It encodes CASSPDRGNTIYF.